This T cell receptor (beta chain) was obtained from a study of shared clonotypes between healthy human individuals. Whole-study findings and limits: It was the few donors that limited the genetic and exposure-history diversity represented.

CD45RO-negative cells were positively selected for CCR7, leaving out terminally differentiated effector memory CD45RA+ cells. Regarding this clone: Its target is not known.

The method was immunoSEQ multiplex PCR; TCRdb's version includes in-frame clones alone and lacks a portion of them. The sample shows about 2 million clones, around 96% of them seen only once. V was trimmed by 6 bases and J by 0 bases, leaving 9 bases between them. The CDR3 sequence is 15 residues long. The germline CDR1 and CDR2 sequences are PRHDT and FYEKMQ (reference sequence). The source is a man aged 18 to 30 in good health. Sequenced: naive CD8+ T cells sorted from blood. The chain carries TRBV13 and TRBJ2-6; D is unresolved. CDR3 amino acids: CASSSGFSGANVLTF. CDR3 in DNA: TGTGCCAGCAGTTCAGGATTCTCTGGGGCCAACGTCCTGACTTTC.